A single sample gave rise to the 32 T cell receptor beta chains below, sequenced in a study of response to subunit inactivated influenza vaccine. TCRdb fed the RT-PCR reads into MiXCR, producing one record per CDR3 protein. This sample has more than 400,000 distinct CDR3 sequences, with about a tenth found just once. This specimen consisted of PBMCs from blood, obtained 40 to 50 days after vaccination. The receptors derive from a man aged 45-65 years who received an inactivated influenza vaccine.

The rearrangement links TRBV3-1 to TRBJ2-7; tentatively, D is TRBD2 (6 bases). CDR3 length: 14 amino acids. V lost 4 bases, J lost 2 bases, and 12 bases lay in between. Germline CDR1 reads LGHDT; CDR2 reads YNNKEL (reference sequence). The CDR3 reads CASSPRRGPYEQYF. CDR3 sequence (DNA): TGTGCCAGCAGCCCCCGGAGGGGCCCCTACGAGCAGTACTTC.

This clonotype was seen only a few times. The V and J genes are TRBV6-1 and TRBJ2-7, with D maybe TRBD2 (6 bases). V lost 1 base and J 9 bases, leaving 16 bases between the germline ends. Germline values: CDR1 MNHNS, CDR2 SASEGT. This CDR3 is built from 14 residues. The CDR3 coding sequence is TGTGCCAGCAGTGAAGGACTAGGGAAGGCATGGCAGTACTTC. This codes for CASSEGLGKAWQYF.

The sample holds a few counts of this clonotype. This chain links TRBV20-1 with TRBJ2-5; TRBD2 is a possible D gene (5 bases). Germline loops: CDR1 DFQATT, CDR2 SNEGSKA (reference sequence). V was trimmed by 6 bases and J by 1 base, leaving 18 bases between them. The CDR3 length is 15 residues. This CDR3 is CSATILGRGQETQYF. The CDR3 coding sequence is TGCAGTGCAACGATCCTCGGACGGGGCCAAGAGACCCAGTACTTC.

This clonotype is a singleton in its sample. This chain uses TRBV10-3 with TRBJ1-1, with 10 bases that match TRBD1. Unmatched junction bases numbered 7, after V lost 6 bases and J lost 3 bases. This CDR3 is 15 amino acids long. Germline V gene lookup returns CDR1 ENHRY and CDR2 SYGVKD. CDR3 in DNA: TGTGCCATCAGAGATGCCGGGACAGGGGACACTGAAGCTTTCTTT. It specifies CAIRDAGTGDTEAFF.

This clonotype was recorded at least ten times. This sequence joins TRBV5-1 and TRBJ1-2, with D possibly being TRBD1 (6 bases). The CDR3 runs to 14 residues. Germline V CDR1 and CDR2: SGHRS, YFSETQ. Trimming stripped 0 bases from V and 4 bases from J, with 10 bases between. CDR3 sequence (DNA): TGCGCCAGCAGCTTGGGACAGGCGGGCTATGGCTACACCTTC. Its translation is CASSLGQAGYGYTF.

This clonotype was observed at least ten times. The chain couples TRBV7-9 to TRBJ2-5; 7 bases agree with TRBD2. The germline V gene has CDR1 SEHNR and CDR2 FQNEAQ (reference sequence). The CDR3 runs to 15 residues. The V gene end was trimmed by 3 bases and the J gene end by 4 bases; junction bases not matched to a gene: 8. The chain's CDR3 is CASSFERDGSETQYF. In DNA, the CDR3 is TGTGCCAGCAGCTTTGAGCGGGATGGCTCAGAGACCCAGTACTTC. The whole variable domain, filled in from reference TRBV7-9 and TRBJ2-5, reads DTGVSQNPRHKITKRGQNVTFRCDPISEHNRLYWYRQTLGQGPEFLTYFQNEAQLEKSRLLSDRFSAERPKGSFSTLEIQRTEQGDSAMYLCASSFERDGSETQYFGPGTRLLVL.

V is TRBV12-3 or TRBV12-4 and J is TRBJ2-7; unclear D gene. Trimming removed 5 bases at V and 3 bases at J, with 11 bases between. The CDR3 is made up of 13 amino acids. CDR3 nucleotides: TGTGCCAGCAGTCCCGCCCGGCGCTACGAGCAGTACTTC. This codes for CASSPARRYEQYF.

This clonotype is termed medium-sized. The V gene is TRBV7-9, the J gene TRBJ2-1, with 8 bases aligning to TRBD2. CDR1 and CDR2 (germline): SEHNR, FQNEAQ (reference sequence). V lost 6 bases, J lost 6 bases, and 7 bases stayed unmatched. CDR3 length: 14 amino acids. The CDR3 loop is CASRDSGTSNEQFF. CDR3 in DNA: TGTGCCAGCAGAGACTCCGGGACTAGCAATGAGCAGTTCTTC.

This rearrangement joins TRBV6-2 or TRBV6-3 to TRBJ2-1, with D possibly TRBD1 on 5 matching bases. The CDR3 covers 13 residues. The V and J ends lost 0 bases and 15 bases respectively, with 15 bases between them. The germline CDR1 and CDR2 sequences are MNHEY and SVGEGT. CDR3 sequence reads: CASSYSSTPGMFF. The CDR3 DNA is TGTGCCAGCAGTTACTCGTCGACTCCAGGGATGTTCTTC.

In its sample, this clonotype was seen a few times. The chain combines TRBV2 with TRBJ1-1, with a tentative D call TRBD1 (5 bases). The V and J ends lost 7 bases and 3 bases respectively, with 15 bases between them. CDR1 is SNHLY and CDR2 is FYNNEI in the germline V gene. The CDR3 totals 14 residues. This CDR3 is CASMGLGLDTEAFF. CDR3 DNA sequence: TGTGCCAGCATGGGACTGGGTTTGGACACTGAAGCTTTCTTT.

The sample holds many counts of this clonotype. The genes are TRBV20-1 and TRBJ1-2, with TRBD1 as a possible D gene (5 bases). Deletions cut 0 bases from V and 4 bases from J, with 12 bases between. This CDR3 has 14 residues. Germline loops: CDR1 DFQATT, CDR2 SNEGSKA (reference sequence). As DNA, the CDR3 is TGCAGTGCTAGAGATTCCCAGGGAGTCTATGGCTACACCTTC. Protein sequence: CSARDSQGVYGYTF.

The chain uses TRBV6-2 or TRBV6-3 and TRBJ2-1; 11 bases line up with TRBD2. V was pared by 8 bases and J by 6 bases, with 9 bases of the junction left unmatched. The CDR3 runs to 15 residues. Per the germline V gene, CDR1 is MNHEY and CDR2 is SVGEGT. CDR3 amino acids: CASAQGLAGLNEQFF. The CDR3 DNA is TGTGCCAGCGCCCAAGGACTAGCGGGCCTCAATGAGCAGTTCTTC.

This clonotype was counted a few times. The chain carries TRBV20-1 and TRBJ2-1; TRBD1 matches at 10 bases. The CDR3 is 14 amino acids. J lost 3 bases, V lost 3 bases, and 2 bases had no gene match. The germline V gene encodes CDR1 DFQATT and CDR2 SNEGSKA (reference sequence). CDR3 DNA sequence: TGCAGTGCTAGGGACAGGGGGGACTACAATGAGCAGTTCTTC. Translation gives CSARDRGDYNEQFF.

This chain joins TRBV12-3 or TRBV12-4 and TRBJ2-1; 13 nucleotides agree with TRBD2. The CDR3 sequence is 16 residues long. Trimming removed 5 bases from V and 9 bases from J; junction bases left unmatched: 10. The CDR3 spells CASSRSGTSGISEQFF. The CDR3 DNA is TGTGCCAGCAGTCGCTCCGGGACTAGCGGGATTAGTGAGCAGTTCTTC.

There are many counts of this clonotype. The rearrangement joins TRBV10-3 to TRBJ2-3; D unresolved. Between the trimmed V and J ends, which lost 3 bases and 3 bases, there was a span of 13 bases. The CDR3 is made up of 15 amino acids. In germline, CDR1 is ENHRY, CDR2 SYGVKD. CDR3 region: CAISDPMGPTDTQYF. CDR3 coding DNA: TGTGCCATCAGTGACCCGATGGGTCCGACAGATACGCAGTATTTT.

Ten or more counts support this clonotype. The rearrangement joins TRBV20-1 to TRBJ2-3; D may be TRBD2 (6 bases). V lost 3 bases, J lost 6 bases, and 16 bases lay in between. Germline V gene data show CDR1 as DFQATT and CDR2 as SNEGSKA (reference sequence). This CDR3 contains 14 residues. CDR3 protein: CSARGREIFDTQYF. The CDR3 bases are TGCAGTGCTAGGGGCCGGGAGATTTTTGATACGCAGTATTTT.

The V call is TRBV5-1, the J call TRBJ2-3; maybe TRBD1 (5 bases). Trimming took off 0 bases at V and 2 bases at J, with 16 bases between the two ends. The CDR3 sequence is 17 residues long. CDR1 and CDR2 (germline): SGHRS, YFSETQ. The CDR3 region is CASSLASAGLFTDTQYF. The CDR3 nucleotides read TGCGCCAGCAGCTTGGCCTCGGCAGGGCTGTTCACAGATACGCAGTATTTT.

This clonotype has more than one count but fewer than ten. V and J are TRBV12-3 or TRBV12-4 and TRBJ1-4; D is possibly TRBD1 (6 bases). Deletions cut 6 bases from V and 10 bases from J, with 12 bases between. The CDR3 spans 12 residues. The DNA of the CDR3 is TGTGCCAGCAGCAGGGGTAGGGGAAAACTGTTTTTT. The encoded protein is CASSRGRGKLFF.

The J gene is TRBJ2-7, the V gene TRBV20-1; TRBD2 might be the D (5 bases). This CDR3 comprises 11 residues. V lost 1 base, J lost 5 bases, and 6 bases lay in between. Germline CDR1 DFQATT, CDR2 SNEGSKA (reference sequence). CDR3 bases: TGCAGTGCTAGAGCGGGAAACGAGCAGTACTTC. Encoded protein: CSARAGNEQYF.

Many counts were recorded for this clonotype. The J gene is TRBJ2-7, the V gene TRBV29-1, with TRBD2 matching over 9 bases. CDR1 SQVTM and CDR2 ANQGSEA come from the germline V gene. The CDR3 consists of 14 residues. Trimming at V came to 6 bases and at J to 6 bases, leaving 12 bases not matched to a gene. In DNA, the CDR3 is TGCAGCGTCAGGGGACTAGCAGGTTTGCCCGAGCAGTACTTC. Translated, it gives CSVRGLAGLPEQYF.

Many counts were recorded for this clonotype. Written as DNA, the CDR3 is TGCGCCAGCAGCCACTATCGGAGCTCCTACGAGCAGTACTTC. It is translated as CASSHYRSSYEQYF. The J gene is TRBJ2-7, the V gene TRBV4-3; D is unclear. V was shortened by 3 bases and J by 0 bases, with 9 bases between the two germline ends. Germline V lookup: CDR1 LGHNA, CDR2 YSLEER. This CDR3 is built from 14 residues.

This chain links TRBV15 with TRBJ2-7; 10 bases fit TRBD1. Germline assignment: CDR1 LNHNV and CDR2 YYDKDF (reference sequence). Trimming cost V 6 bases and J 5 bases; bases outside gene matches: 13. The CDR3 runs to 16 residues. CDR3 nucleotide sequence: TGTGCCACCAGTCTCTGGGGGACAGGGGCCGGCGACGAGCAGTACTTC. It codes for CATSLWGTGAGDEQYF. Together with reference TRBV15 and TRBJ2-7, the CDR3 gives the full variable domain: DAMVIQNPRYQVTQFGKPVTLSCSQTLNHNVMYWYQQKSSQAPKLLFHYYDKDFNNEADTPDNFQSRRPNTSFCFLDIRSPGLGDTAMYLCATSLWGTGAGDEQYFGPGTRLTVT.

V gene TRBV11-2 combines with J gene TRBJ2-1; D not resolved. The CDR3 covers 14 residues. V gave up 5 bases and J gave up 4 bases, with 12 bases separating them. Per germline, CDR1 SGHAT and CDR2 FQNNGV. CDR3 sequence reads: CASSREADYNEQFF. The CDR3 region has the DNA TGTGCCAGCAGCAGAGAGGCTGATTACAATGAGCAGTTCTTC.

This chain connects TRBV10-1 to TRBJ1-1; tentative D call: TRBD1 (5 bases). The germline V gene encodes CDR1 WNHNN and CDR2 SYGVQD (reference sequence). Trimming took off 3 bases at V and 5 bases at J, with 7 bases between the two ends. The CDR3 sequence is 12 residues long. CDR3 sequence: CASSDRVTEAFF. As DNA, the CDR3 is TGCGCCAGCAGTGACAGGGTAACTGAAGCTTTCTTT.

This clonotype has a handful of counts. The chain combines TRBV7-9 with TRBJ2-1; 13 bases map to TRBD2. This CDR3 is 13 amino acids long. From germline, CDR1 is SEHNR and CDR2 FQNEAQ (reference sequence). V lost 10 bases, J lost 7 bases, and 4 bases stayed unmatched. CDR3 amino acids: CATTTSGRNEQFF. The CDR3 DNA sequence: TGTGCCACCACGACTAGCGGGAGGAATGAGCAGTTCTTC.

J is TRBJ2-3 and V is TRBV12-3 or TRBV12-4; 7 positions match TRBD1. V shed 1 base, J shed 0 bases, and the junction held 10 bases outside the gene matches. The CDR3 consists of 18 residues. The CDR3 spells CASSLVTSRGISTDTQYF. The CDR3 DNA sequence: TGTGCCAGCAGTTTAGTGACCTCCAGGGGGATTAGCACAGATACGCAGTATTTT.

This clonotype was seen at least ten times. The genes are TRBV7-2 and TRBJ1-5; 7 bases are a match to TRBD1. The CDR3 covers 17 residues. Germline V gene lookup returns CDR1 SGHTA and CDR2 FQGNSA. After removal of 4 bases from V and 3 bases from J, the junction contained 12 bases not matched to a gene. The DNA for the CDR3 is TGTGCCAGCAGCTCCGGAACTAGACAGGGTCACAATCAGCCCCAGCATTTT. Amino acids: CASSSGTRQGHNQPQHF. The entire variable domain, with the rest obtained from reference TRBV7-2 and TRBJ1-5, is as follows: GAGVSQSPSNKVTEKGKDVELRCDPISGHTALYWYRQSLGQGLEFLIYFQGNSAPDKSGLPSDRFSAERTGGSVSTLTIQRTQQEDSAVYLCASSSGTRQGHNQPQHFGDGTRLSIL.

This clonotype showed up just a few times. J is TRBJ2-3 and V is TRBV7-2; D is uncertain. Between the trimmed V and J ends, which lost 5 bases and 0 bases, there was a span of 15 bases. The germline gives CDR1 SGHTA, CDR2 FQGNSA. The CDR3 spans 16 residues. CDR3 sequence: CASSGTAYASTDTQYF. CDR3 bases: TGTGCCAGCAGCGGCACGGCATATGCTAGCACAGATACGCAGTATTTT.

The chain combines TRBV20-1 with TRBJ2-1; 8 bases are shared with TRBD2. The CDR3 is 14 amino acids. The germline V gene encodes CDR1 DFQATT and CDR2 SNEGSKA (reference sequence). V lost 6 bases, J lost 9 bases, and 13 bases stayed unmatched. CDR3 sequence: CSAYRAGGGSEQFF. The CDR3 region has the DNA TGCAGTGCGTACCGGGCGGGAGGCGGGAGTGAGCAGTTCTTC.

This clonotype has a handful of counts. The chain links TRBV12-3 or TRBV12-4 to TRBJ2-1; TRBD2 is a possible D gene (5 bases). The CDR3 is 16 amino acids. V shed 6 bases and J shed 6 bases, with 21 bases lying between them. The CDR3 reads CASSSRAGGSGNEQFF. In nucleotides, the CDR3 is TGTGCCAGCAGCTCCCGGGCGGGTGGATCAGGCAATGAGCAGTTCTTC.

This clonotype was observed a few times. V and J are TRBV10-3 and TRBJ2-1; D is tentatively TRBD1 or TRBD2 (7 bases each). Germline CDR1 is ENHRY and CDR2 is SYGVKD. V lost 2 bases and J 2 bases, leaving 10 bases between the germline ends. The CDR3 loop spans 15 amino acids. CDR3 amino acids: CAISEQGGTYNEQFF. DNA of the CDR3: TGTGCCATCAGTGAGCAGGGGGGGACCTACAATGAGCAGTTCTTC.

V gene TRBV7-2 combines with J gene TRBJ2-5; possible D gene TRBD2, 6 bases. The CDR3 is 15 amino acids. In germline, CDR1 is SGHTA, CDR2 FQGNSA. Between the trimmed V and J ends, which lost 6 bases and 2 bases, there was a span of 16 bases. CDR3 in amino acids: CASSQTGTGQETQYF. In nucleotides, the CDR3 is TGTGCCAGCAGTCAAACCGGGACTGGGCAAGAGACCCAGTACTTC.